This T cell receptor beta chain was observed in a study of T cells in pancreatic ductal adenocarcinoma. General study results and limits: Tumors hold more CD45RO+ effector T cells, which may bias toward lower diversity. Blood clonality (around 0.066) did not differ significantly from tumor (around 0.1). The resected cohort was biased toward the minority with early-stage disease. Unique clonotypes were about 8-fold more numerous in blood than in tumor.

Germline V gene sequence: CDR1 SGDLS, CDR2 YYNGEE. This CDR3 has 14 residues. V shed 0 bases and J shed 4 bases, with 11 bases lying between them. The assay was immunoSEQ multiplex PCR, and TCRdb's table has in-frame clones only and misses some. This table holds about 5,000 clones, nearly 90% found once. Selected pancreatic ductal adenocarcinoma patients had undergone surgery without neoadjuvant therapy. Worth noting for this clone: Its antigen is not identified.

The chain links TRBV9 to TRBJ2-7, with unresolved D. Material: pancreatic tumor tissue. The clonotype comes from a human donor with pancreatic ductal adenocarcinoma. CDR3 DNA: TGTGCCAGCAGCGTAGGTTTAGACACTTACGAGCAGTACTTC. Amino acid sequence: CASSVGLDTYEQYF.